This T cell receptor (beta chain) comes out of a study of CD8+CD57+ T cells in acquired aplastic anemia. Findings and limits, study-wide: Patients did not significantly differ from controls in CD8+ Simpson's diversity.

As concerns this clonotype: The antigen remains unidentified.

Investigators profiled TCR beta VDJ and CDR3 from genomic DNA template. MiXCR, run by TCRdb on the reads, gives a single entry per CDR3 protein. The sample has approximately 80,000 distinct CDR3 sequences, approximately 70% seen once. Whoever was chosen for sequencing had shown CD8+CD57+ cell expansion by flow cytometry. The sequenced sample was sorted CD4+, CD8+, or CD8+CD57+ T cells (not recorded which) from PBMCs. The sequence came from a human donor with aplastic anemia.

The CDR3 region is CAGRTGYNSPLHF. CDR3 DNA: TGTGCCGGCCGGACAGGCTATAATTCACCCCTCCACTTT. The V gene is TRBV10-3, the J gene TRBJ1-6, with 7 bases matching TRBD1. There are 13 residues in the CDR3. Germline loops: CDR1 ENHRY, CDR2 SYGVKD. J was trimmed by 3 bases and V by 11 bases; bases with no gene match: 4.